This is a list of T cell receptor beta chains from one sample in a study of immune heterogeneity within non-small cell lung tumors. Each CDR3 protein is one row after TCRdb ran MiXCR on the multiplex PCR reads. The sample includes fewer than 14,000 distinct CDR3 sequences, roughly 30% of them seen just once. The sample taken for sequencing was lung tumor tissue. These receptors originate from a woman aged 45-65 years with non-small cell lung cancer. Each CDR3 is given with its conserved first and last residue. The D gene is left open where the match is weak. The size of a clone is reported for some rows only, either as once, few or many, or as a class for expanded clones.

v_call: TRBV5-1
j_call: TRBJ1-1
d_call: NA
clone_size: many
cdr3_nt: TGCGCCAGCAGCTGGGGGAGGGCCACTGAAGCTTTCTTT
cdr3_aa: CASSWGRATEAFF

v_call: TRBV5-1
j_call: TRBJ2-7
d_call: NA
clone_size: medium-sized
cdr3_nt: TGCGCCAGCAGCTTAGGACGCTCTTCCTACGAGCAGTACTTC
cdr3_aa: CASSLGRSSYEQYF

v_call: TRBV7-2
j_call: TRBJ2-5
d_call: NA
clone_size: many
cdr3_nt: TGTGCCAGCAGCTTAGCGGGGATGGGCGAGACCCAGTACTTC
cdr3_aa: CASSLAGMGETQYF

v_call: TRBV2
j_call: TRBJ2-1
d_call: TRBD2
clone_size: once
cdr3_nt: TGTGCCAGCAGGGTGGCTAGCGGGATTCACAATGAGCAGTTCTTC
cdr3_aa: CASRVASGIHNEQFF

v_call: TRBV5-1
j_call: TRBJ2-3
d_call: TRBD2
clone_size: few
cdr3_nt: TGCGCCAGCAGCTTGGAAGGTAGCGGGGGGGCCATGGGCACAGATACGCAGTATTTT
cdr3_aa: CASSLEGSGGAMGTDTQYF

v_call: TRBV15
j_call: TRBJ1-1
d_call: NA
clone_size: NA
cdr3_nt: TGTGCCACCAGCAGTGAGGGGACTAGGGCTTTCTTT
cdr3_aa: CATSSEGTRAFF

v_call: TRBV10-2
j_call: TRBJ1-4
d_call: NA
clone_size: few
cdr3_nt: TGCGCCAGCATGACTAATGAAAAACTGTTTTTT
cdr3_aa: CASMTNEKLFF

v_call: TRBV6-2/TRBV6-3
j_call: TRBJ2-1
d_call: TRBD2
clone_size: NA
cdr3_nt: TGTGCCAGCAGTTACGAGGGAGGGCGGGGTGAGCAGTTCTTC
cdr3_aa: CASSYEGGRGEQFF

v_call: TRBV3-1
j_call: TRBJ2-4
d_call: TRBD2
clone_size: NA
cdr3_nt: TGTGCCAGCAGCCAAGGGGGGGTAGCGGGAGCTCAACAGTACTTC
cdr3_aa: CASSQGGVAGAQQYF

v_call: TRBV3-1
j_call: TRBJ2-2
d_call: NA
clone_size: NA
cdr3_nt: TGTGCCAGCAGCCAAGGTGCCTTAGGGGCGAACACCGGAGAGCTGTTTTTT
cdr3_aa: CASSQGALGANTGELFF

v_call: TRBV28
j_call: TRBJ2-7
d_call: NA
clone_size: medium-sized
cdr3_nt: TGTGCCAGCAGTCCCGGCGGGGCCCCTAGCCACTACGAGCAGTACTTC
cdr3_aa: CASSPGGAPSHYEQYF

v_call: TRBV5-5
j_call: TRBJ1-2
d_call: NA
clone_size: NA
cdr3_nt: TGTGCCAGCAGCTTGGATACAGGGATGGGCTACACCTTC
cdr3_aa: CASSLDTGMGYTF

v_call: TRBV9
j_call: TRBJ2-1
d_call: NA
clone_size: few
cdr3_nt: TGTGCCAGCAGCGAGCACGTTTACAATGAGCAGTTCTTC
cdr3_aa: CASSEHVYNEQFF

v_call: TRBV28
j_call: TRBJ2-7
d_call: TRBD2
clone_size: many
cdr3_nt: TGTGCCAGCAGCACGGGACTAGCGGGGGATGACGAGCAGTACTTC
cdr3_aa: CASSTGLAGDDEQYF

v_call: TRBV6-1
j_call: TRBJ1-5
d_call: TRBD1
clone_size: many
cdr3_nt: TGTGCCAGCAGTGGGACAGGGGGAATGAGTCAGCCCCAGCATTTT
cdr3_aa: CASSGTGGMSQPQHF

v_call: TRBV25-1
j_call: TRBJ1-6
d_call: NA
clone_size: few
cdr3_nt: TGTGCCAGCAGTGAATTAGAGGATTCACCCCTCCACTTT
cdr3_aa: CASSELEDSPLHF

v_call: TRBV25-1
j_call: TRBJ2-6
d_call: NA
clone_size: NA
cdr3_nt: TGTGCCAGCAGAGGAGAAGGGGCCAACGTCCTGACTTTC
cdr3_aa: CASRGEGANVLTF

v_call: TRBV15
j_call: TRBJ1-1
d_call: NA
clone_size: NA
cdr3_nt: TGTGCCACCAGCAGTGGCAGGGAACTTGTGAACACTGAAGCTTTCTTT
cdr3_aa: CATSSGRELVNTEAFF

v_call: TRBV30
j_call: TRBJ1-4
d_call: NA
clone_size: medium-sized
cdr3_nt: TGTGCCTGGAGTGTCCAGGGAACGGCAACTAATGAAAAACTGTTTTTT
cdr3_aa: CAWSVQGTATNEKLFF

v_call: TRBV6-1
j_call: TRBJ1-5
d_call: TRBD1
clone_size: many
cdr3_nt: TGTGCCAGCAGTGCTTCCGCTCCTTGGACAGGGGTAGGTCAGCCCCAGCATTTT
cdr3_aa: CASSASAPWTGVGQPQHF

v_call: TRBV20-1
j_call: TRBJ1-1
d_call: NA
clone_size: many
cdr3_nt: TGCAGTCCCTCGGACGGGGGGGATGACACTGAAGCTTTCTTT
cdr3_aa: CSPSDGGDDTEAFF

v_call: TRBV6-2/TRBV6-3
j_call: TRBJ1-6
d_call: NA
clone_size: NA
cdr3_nt: TGTGCCAGCAGCCAAACGACCCTTGGTCCCCAGGTTAATTCACCCCTCCACTTT
cdr3_aa: CASSQTTLGPQVNSPLHF

v_call: TRBV6-2/TRBV6-3
j_call: TRBJ2-3
d_call: TRBD2
clone_size: NA
cdr3_nt: TGTGCCAGTGGGCTCGGACTAGGCACAGATACGCAGTATTTT
cdr3_aa: CASGLGLGTDTQYF